The rows below give T cell receptor beta chains drawn from one sample of a study of CD8 T cells in Susac syndrome. TCRdb reprocessed the immunoSEQ multiplex PCR reads with MiXCR, giving one entry per CDR3 protein. Among 90,000 to 150,000 distinct CDR3 sequences listed, 80% to 95% were seen once. The sequenced material came from CD4+ T cells from PBMCs. These receptor sequences come from a human donor in good health. The CDR3 runs from the conserved cysteine through the conserved F or W. D genes are given only for firm matches. The size of a clone is reported for some rows only, either as once, few or many, or as a class for expanded clones.

v_call	j_call	clone_size	d_call	cdr3_nt	cdr3_aa
TRBV4-2	TRBJ2-1	.	.	TGTGCCAGCAGCCAAGCTGAGAGGAGCTCCTACAATGAGCAGTTCTTC	CASSQAERSSYNEQFF
TRBV7-3	TRBJ2-3	.	TRBD2	TGTGCCAGCAGACGTGGACTAGCGGGATCCACAGATACGCAGTATTTT	CASRRGLAGSTDTQYF
TRBV12-3/TRBV12-4	TRBJ2-1	.	TRBD1	TGTGCCAGCAGAACCGGGACAGGGGGCCATGAGCAGTTCTTC	CASRTGTGGHEQFF
TRBV14	TRBJ2-1	.	.	TGTGCCAGCAGCCAAAACCCCGGGGGTGAGCAGTTCTTC	CASSQNPGGEQFF
TRBV10-3	TRBJ2-1	.	TRBD2	TGTGCCATCAGTGGGGGCGGGGGGGCAAATGAGCAGTTCTTC	CAISGGGGANEQFF
TRBV7-2	TRBJ1-2	.	.	TGTGCCAGCAGTTCAGGGAGAATTGGTGGCTACACCTTC	CASSSGRIGGYTF
TRBV7-2	TRBJ2-3	.	.	TGTGCCAGCAGCTTAGGACTGGAAGTTTTGGATACGCAGTATTTT	CASSLGLEVLDTQYF
TRBV13	TRBJ2-1	.	TRBD2	TGTGCCAACACCTACGGACTAGCGGGGCGTTTCGCCAATGAGCAGTTCTTC	CANTYGLAGRFANEQFF
TRBV20-1	TRBJ1-5	.	TRBD1	TGCAGTGCTAGCCCCGGGACAGGGGGTCGCAATCAGCCCCAGCATTTT	CSASPGTGGRNQPQHF
TRBV23-1	TRBJ1-5	.	TRBD1	TGCGCCAGCGGACTCGGGACAGCCGCGGGCAATCAGCCCCAGCATTTT	CASGLGTAAGNQPQHF
TRBV21-1	TRBJ1-1	once	.	TGTGCCAGCAGCAAGGGGGTAAGGGTTGGTGGCACTGAAGCTTTCTTT	CASSKGVRVGGTEAFF
TRBV6-5	TRBJ2-1	.	.	TGTGCCAGCAGTGAGGAGGGCCGATACAATGAGCAGTTCTTC	CASSEEGRYNEQFF
TRBV10-2	TRBJ1-1	.	TRBD1	TGCGCCAGCAGCGCAAGGACAGGGGGCGACGGAACTGAAGCTTTCTTT	CASSARTGGDGTEAFF
TRBV12-3/TRBV12-4	TRBJ1-2	.	.	TGTGCCAGCAGTTTACCTCAAGGCTATGGCTACACCTTC	CASSLPQGYGYTF
TRBV29-1	TRBJ2-1	.	.	TGCAGCGTTGGTAGCAGGGGATCTCATGAGCAGTTCTTC	CSVGSRGSHEQFF
TRBV9	TRBJ1-5	.	.	TGTGCCAGCAGCGTAGGGGTGCAAGGTCAGCCCCAGCATTTT	CASSVGVQGQPQHF
TRBV28	TRBJ2-5	.	.	TGTGCCAGCAGTTTAATCGGGACATATCAAGAGACCCAGTACTTC	CASSLIGTYQETQYF
TRBV3-1	TRBJ2-2	.	.	TGTGCCAGCAGCCAGGCGGGATCGAACACCGGGGAGCTGTTTTTT	CASSQAGSNTGELFF
TRBV12-3/TRBV12-4	TRBJ2-7	once	.	TGTGCCAGCAGTAGGGGACCGGGAAGAGAGCAGTACTTC	CASSRGPGREQYF
TRBV5-1	TRBJ1-1	.	.	TGCGCCAGCAGCACGGAAGAACACGGGAAATCTGAAGCTTTCTTT	CASSTEEHGKSEAFF
TRBV6-2/TRBV6-3	TRBJ2-2	.	TRBD1	TGTGCCAGCGTCAGGGGGTTGAACGGGGAGCTGTTTTTT	CASVRGLNGELFF
TRBV12-3/TRBV12-4	TRBJ2-7	.	TRBD2	TGTGCCAGCAGCCCCAGCGGGAGGTACGAGCAGTACTTC	CASSPSGRYEQYF
TRBV11-1	TRBJ2-5	.	TRBD1	TGTGCCAGCAGCTTCCTCGGACAGGGACTCGGGGAGACCCAGTACTTC	CASSFLGQGLGETQYF
TRBV6-1	TRBJ1-5	.	.	TGTGCCAGTCAACGGGACGGACCAAATCAGCCCCAGCATTTT	CASQRDGPNQPQHF
TRBV14	TRBJ1-1	.	.	TGTGCCAGCAGCCCAGCACACACTGAAGCTTTCTTT	CASSPAHTEAFF
TRBV2	TRBJ1-2	.	.	TGTGCCAGCAGGAGCCTCTTTGGCTACACCTTC	CASRSLFGYTF
TRBV20-1	TRBJ1-6	.	.	TGCAGTGCTTCTCGGGGGGAAAATAATTCACCCCTCCACTTT	CSASRGENNSPLHF
TRBV3-1	TRBJ1-4	.	TRBD1	TGTGCCAGCAGCCAGCAGACAGGGGGAAATGAAAAACTGTTTTTT	CASSQQTGGNEKLFF
TRBV2	TRBJ1-1	.	.	TGTGCCAGCAGCGAGACGGGGACTGAAGCTTTCTTT	CASSETGTEAFF
TRBV20-1	TRBJ2-6	.	TRBD2	TGCAGTGCAGGCGGGGGGCCTGGGGCCAACGTCCTGACTTTC	CSAGGGPGANVLTF
TRBV20-1	TRBJ1-5	once	.	TGCAGTGCCCAACGGGCCCGCTTCTATAGCAATCAGCCCCAGCATTTT	CSAQRARFYSNQPQHF
TRBV7-9	TRBJ2-3	.	.	TGTGCCAGCAGCCCCGGGGGCTATACGCAGTATTTT	CASSPGGYTQYF
TRBV20-1	TRBJ2-7	.	TRBD1	TGCAGTGTCGTACCCGGACAGGCGAACGAGCAGTACTTC	CSVVPGQANEQYF
TRBV4-2	TRBJ2-1	.	TRBD2	TGTGCCAGCAGCCCGGGGGGAGGGCAATACAATGAGCAGTTCTTC	CASSPGGGQYNEQFF
TRBV7-2	TRBJ1-1	.	.	TGTGCCAGCAGCTTAGAGCGCTTGAACACTGAAGCTTTCTTT	CASSLERLNTEAFF
TRBV19	TRBJ1-1	.	.	TGTGCCAGTAGCACCGACAGTTTTAACACTGAAGCTTTCTTT	CASSTDSFNTEAFF
TRBV11-2	TRBJ1-1	.	.	TGTGCCAGCAGCTTAGTTCCAGGAGCGAACACTGAAGCTTTCTTT	CASSLVPGANTEAFF
TRBV20-1	TRBJ2-7	.	.	TGCAGTGCTAGAGAGACCGGACCGCCGAGCTACGAGCAGTACTTC	CSARETGPPSYEQYF
TRBV7-9	TRBJ1-2	.	.	TGTGCCAGCAGCGCGAGGTCCATCGGCTACACCTTC	CASSARSIGYTF
TRBV19	TRBJ1-6	.	.	TGTGCCAGTAGTATGGTCAGTCCTGGCAATTCACCCCTCCACTTT	CASSMVSPGNSPLHF
TRBV9	TRBJ2-7	.	.	TGTGCCAGCAGCGTAGTAGGGAACTCCTACGAGCAGTACTTC	CASSVVGNSYEQYF